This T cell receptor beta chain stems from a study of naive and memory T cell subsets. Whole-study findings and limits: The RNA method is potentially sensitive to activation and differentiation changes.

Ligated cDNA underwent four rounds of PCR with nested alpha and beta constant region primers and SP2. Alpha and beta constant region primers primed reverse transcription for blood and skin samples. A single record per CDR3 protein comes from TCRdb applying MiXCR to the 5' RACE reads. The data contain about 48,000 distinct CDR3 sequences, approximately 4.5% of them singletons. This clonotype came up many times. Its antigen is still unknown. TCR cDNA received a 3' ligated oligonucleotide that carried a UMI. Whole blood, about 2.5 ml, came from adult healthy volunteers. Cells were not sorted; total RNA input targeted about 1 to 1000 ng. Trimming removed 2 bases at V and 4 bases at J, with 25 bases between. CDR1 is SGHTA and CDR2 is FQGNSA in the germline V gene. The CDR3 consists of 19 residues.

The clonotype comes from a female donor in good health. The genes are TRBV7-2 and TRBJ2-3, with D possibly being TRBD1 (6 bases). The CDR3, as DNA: TGTGCCAGCAGCTTATTGCCGACGACCGGGGCAGGGGTGGCAGATACGCAGTATTTT. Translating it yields CASSLLPTTGAGVADTQYF. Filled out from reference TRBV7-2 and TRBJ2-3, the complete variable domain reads GAGVSQSPSNKVTEKGKDVELRCDPISGHTALYWYRQSLGQGLEFLIYFQGNSAPDKSGLPSDRFSAERTGGSVSTLTIQRTQQEDSAVYLCASSLLPTTGAGVADTQYFGPGTRLTVL.